What follows are 11 T cell receptor beta chains derived from one specimen sequenced in a study of hypomethylating agent response in myelodysplastic syndrome. Generated by immunoSEQ multiplex PCR, the TCRdb table keeps only in-frame clones and is missing some. The repertoire holds some 3,200 clones, with roughly 82% as singletons. The sample consisted of bone marrow, taken before or after starting hypomethylating agent treatment for myelodysplastic syndrome (not recorded which). Every receptor here comes from a human donor with myelodysplastic syndrome.

The genes are TRBV11-2 and TRBJ1-4; the D gene is possibly TRBD1 (6 bases). CDR3 length equals 16 residues. Germline values: CDR1 SGHAT, CDR2 FQNNGV. The V end was cut by 10 bases, the J end by 8 bases, with 26 bases between. The CDR3 here is CATRGGLSRDPEKLFF. The CDR3 bases are TGTGCCACCCGTGGGGGGCTCTCTCGGGATCCAGAAAAACTGTTTTTT.

The chain links TRBV6-1 to TRBJ2-7; no definite D call. CDR1 MNHNS and CDR2 SASEGT come from the germline V gene. Trimming left V 6 bases short and J 5 bases short, with 8 bases between. CDR3 size: 11 residues. This CDR3 is CASRRADEQYF. CDR3 coding DNA: TGTGCCAGCAGAAGGGCCGACGAGCAGTACTTC.

V usage is TRBV7-2 and J usage is TRBJ2-5, with D perhaps matching TRBD1 (6 bases). V was cut by 4 bases and J by 2 bases, with 8 bases left in between. The CDR3 covers 13 residues. Germline lookup yields CDR1 SGHTA and CDR2 FQGNSA. CDR3 DNA sequence: TGTGCCAGCAGCTCCGGACAGCAAGAGACCCAGTACTTC. It is translated as CASSSGQQETQYF.

In this sample, this clone turned up once. CDR3 in DNA: TGTGCCAGCAGCCCAGACAGGGAACAGTACTTC. Its protein product is CASSPDREQYF. This rearrangement joins TRBV9 to TRBJ2-4; 7 bases are a match to TRBD1. CDR1 and CDR2 from the germline V gene are SGDLS and YYNGEE. CDR3 length: 11 residues. The ends lost 4 bases at V and 13 bases at J; junction bases unmatched: 5.

The V and J genes are TRBV7-8 and TRBJ2-7, with 12 bases identical to TRBD2. CDR3 length equals 15 residues. CDR1 SGHVS and CDR2 FQNEAQ come from the germline V gene. Losses at the gene ends were 4 bases for V and 3 bases for J; bases not matched to a gene: 4. CDR3 in amino acids: CASSSRLAGDYEQYF. Written as DNA, the CDR3 is TGTGCCAGCAGCTCCCGACTAGCGGGGGACTACGAGCAGTACTTC.

V and J are TRBV19 and TRBJ2-2; D might be TRBD1 or TRBD2, each matching 5 bases. Trimming pared 5 bases from V and 5 bases from J, leaving 18 bases between. Germline V gives CDR1 LNHDA, CDR2 SQIVND (reference sequence). CDR3 length equals 16 residues. CDR3 residues: CASSFSGTPKTGELFF. CDR3 sequence (DNA): TGTGCCAGTAGTTTTTCCGGGACGCCAAAGACCGGGGAGCTGTTTTTT.

The V call is TRBV6-1, the J call TRBJ1-1; perhaps TRBD1 as D (5 bases). Per germline, CDR1 MNHNS and CDR2 SASEGT. The CDR3 consists of 13 residues. The V end was cut by 5 bases, the J end by 4 bases, with 11 bases between. The CDR3 region is CASSPSGGTEAFF. For the CDR3, the DNA is TGTGCCAGCAGTCCGAGTGGGGGCACTGAAGCTTTCTTT.

The V and J genes are TRBV25-1 and TRBJ2-3, with 8 bases matching TRBD1. The germline V gene has CDR1 MGHDK and CDR2 SYGVNS. V lost 8 bases and J lost 6; bases outside the gene matches: 10. CDR3 length: 14 residues. In nucleotides, the CDR3 is TGTGCCAGCCGCGGACAGGGCCCCAGGGATACGCAGTATTTT. It codes for CASRGQGPRDTQYF.

This chain links TRBV19 with TRBJ1-1; TRBD1 agrees at 10 bases. CDR1 is LNHDA, CDR2 SQIVND, per germline (reference sequence). This CDR3 region has 16 residues. J lost 1 base, V lost 4 bases, and 6 bases had no gene match. The CDR3 loop is CASSSGTGDGNTEAFF. The CDR3 coding sequence is TGTGCCAGTAGTAGCGGGACAGGGGACGGGAACACTGAAGCTTTCTTT.

The chain links TRBV23-1 to TRBJ2-2; 7 bases line up with TRBD1. TRBV23-1 is an open reading frame whose function is uncertain. The CDR3 consists of 15 residues. The V segment lost 10 bases and the J segment 8 bases; nucleotides outside the gene matches: 16. CDR3 DNA sequence: TGCGCCACCACCCCGGGCAGGGGGTTCGTTGGGGAGCTGTTTTTT. Translation gives CATTPGRGFVGELFF.

The chain is built from TRBV11-2 and TRBJ2-7, with 10 positions matching TRBD1. CDR1 is SGHAT and CDR2 is FQNNGV in the germline V gene. The ends lost 5 bases at V and 3 bases at J; junction bases unmatched: 13. The CDR3 extends over 17 amino acids. CDR3 protein: CASSRLSGTGAGYEQYF. The CDR3 DNA reads as TGTGCCAGCAGCCGACTAAGTGGGACAGGGGCCGGCTACGAGCAGTACTTC.